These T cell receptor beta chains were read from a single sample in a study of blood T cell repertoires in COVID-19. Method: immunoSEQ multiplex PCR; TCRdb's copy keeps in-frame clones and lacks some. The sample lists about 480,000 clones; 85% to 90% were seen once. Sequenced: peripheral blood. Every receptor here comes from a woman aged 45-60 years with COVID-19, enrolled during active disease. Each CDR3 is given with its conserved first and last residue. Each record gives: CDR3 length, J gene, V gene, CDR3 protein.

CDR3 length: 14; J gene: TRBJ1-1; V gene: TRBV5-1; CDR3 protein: CASSLGGLDTEAFF
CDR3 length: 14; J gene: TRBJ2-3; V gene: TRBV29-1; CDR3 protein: CSVPPGQITDTQYF
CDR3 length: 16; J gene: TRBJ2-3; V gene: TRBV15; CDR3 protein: CATSSMTGGTSDTQYF
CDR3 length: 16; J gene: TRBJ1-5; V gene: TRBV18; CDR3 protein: CASSLYPENSNQPQHF
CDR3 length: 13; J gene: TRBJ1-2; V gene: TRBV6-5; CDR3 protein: CASSQDRVARYTF
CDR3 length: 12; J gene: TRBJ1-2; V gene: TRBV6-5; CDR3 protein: CASRQGGYGYTF
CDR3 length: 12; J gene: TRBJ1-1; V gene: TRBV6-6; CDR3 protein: CASSDRGPEAFF
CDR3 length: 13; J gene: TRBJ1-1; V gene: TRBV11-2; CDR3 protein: CASSLNRATEAFF
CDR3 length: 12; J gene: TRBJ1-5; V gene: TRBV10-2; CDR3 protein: CATKGADQPQHF
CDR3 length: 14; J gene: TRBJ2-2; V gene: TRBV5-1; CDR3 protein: CASSLGQASGELFF
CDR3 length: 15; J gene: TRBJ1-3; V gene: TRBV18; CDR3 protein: CASSPEIFSGNTIYF
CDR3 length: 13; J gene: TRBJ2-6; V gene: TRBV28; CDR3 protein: CASTLSGANVLTF
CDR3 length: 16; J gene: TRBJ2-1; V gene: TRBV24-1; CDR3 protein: CATRPPGTGGRDEQFF
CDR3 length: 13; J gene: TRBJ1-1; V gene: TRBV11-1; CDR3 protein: CASSFGRDTEAFF
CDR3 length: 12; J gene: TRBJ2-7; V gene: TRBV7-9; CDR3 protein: CASSGGRNEQYF